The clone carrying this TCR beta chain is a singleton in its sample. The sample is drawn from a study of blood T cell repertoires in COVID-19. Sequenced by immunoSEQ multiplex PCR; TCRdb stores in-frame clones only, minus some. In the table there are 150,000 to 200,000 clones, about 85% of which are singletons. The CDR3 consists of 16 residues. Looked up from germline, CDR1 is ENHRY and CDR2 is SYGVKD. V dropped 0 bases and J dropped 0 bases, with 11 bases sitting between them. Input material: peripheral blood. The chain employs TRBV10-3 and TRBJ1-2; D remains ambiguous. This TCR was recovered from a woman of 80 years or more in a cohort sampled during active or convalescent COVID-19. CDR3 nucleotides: TGTGCCATCAGTGAGTCGACTTTTAAGGCTAACTATGGCTACACCTTC. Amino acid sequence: CAISESTFKANYGYTF.